The clone carrying this T cell receptor (beta chain) was seen a few times. Its matching antigen is unknown. Sorting gave populations that all exceeded 95% purity. This sample was taken from a study of beta chain features in type 1 diabetes. Whole-study findings and limits: Reduced insertions and increased deletions marked VDJ junctions in type 1 diabetes patients. Researchers reported that naive, central memory and Treg TCRB repertoires appeared more similar in patients than in healthy donors.

Germline V gene lookup returns CDR1 LNHDA and CDR2 SQIVND (reference sequence). This CDR3 region has 16 residues. Trimming at V came to 6 bases and at J to 3 bases, leaving 5 bases not matched to a gene. Expressed TCRB transcripts were sequenced because the isolated RNA had all been reverse transcribed beforehand. The assay was immunoSEQ multiplex PCR, and TCRdb's table has in-frame clones only and misses some. This sample yields hundreds of thousands of clones, of which around 15% are seen a single time; 5.5% to 7.5% belongs to the top ten. Input material: central memory CD4+ T cells from blood. The chain joins TRBV19 to TRBJ2-6, with 10 bases matching TRBD1. This sequence was found in a man under 40 in good health. As DNA, the CDR3 is TGTGCCAGTAGGATGACAGGGGGCGGTGGGGCCAACGTCCTGACTTTC. Protein: CASRMTGGGGANVLTF. The full variable domain, completed using reference TRBV19 and TRBJ2-6, is DGGITQSPKYLFRKEGQNVTLSCEQNLNHDAMYWYRQDPGQGLRLIYYSQIVNDFQKGDIAEGYSVSREKKESFPLTVTSAQKNPTAFYLCASRMTGGGGANVLTFGAGSRLTVL.